The sequence of this T cell receptor beta chain was determined in a study of T-cell reconstitution after alpha-beta-depleted transplantation in children. Unique molecular identifiers were incorporated into the prepared TCRbeta library. TCRdb re-analysed the PCR reads in MiXCR, keeping a single row per CDR3 protein. The table has around 680,000 distinct CDR3 sequences, around a sixth seen once. CDR1 is MNHNS, CDR2 SASEGT, per germline. V lost 6 bases, J lost 5 bases, and 19 bases lay in between. This CDR3 has 15 residues. This clonotype has only a few counts. This chain uses TRBV6-1 with TRBJ2-5; a possible D gene is TRBD1 (6 bases). This receptor was identified in a human donor who donated a stem cell graft to a child with acute myeloid leukemia. The sample consisted of PBMCs from the stem cell graft donor, taken from the stem cell graft. The CDR3 protein is CASSDNSGTRETQYF. CDR3 in DNA: TGTGCCAGCAGCGACAACTCCGGGACAAGGGAGACCCAGTACTTC.